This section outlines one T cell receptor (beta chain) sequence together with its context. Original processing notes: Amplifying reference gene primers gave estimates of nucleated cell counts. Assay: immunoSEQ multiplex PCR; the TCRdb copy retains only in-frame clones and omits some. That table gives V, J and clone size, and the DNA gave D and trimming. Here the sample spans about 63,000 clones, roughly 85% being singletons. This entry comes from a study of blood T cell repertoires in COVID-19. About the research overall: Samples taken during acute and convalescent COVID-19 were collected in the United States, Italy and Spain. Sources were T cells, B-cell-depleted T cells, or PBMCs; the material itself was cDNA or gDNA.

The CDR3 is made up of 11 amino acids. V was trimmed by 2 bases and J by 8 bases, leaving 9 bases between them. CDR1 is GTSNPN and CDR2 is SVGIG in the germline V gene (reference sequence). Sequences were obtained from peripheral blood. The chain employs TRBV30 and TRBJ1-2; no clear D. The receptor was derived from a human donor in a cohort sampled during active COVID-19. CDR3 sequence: CAWSRRGGYTF. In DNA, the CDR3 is TGTGCCTGGAGTCGTCGTGGCGGCTACACCTTC.